This TCR beta chain was retrieved from a study of CD8 T cell repertoires and HIV-1 epitope variants (TCRdb year 2020). Broadly, across the study: T cells were stimulated in separate culture wells with each of twenty-five peptides representing autologous and known Gag and Nef epitope variants. A total of more than 80 T cell cultures were run, with each culture condition done in triplicate except for one peptide, which was done in duplicate. T cells were enriched with the EasySep Human T Cell Enrichment Kit and co-cultured with equal numbers of autologous T cell-negative cells as antigen-presenting cells. The control conditions were a CMV, EBV and flu peptide pool, the Ebola AY9 epitope as a negative control, and a well with no peptide. Cultures ran for 10 days in IMDM with gentamicin, with half-media changes on days 3 and 7 adding IL-2, IL-7 and IL-15. An aliquot of 1M T cells was saved as an uncultured baseline condition, separate from the approximately 80 T cell cultures. The epitopes tested were three Gag epitope families plus Nef HW9 and YT9.

The study at large found these results: About 5 clonotypes recognized the Nef KF9 family and one clonotype recognized the HW9 family, while no responses to the TAALDMSHF plasma variant were seen. The assay identified only TCR beta chains and indicated proliferation in response to antigen, without indicating T cell function or cytokine profile. Under 10 antigen-specific TCR beta clonotypes were identified, of which more than five appeared to be cross-reactive for autologous or known escape epitope variants.

TCR beta CDR3 regions were sequenced at survey depth on the immunoSEQ platform. The QIAamp DNA micro kit was used to extract genomic DNA from every cultured and uncultured CD8+ T cell population. The study's own analysis went as follows. Any sample with under 5,000 productive reads was excluded, and this exclusion removed about 7% of the roughly 80 cultures stimulated with HIV peptides. Sequences were trimmed to CDR3 by a MANAFEST web app, and nonproductive sequences, CDR3s under 5 amino acids, and sequences not starting with C or ending with F/W were removed. Antigen-specific clonotypes had to expand in at least 2 of 3 replicates versus no-peptide control at FDR 0.01, only within one epitope family. A frequency at least fivefold higher than in wells stimulated with peptides from other epitope families was additionally required for specific clonotypes. TCRdb stores this immuneACCESS table with in-frame sequences only. Part of the clones is absent; in the studies checked, under half of the shortfall reflects unresolved V genes, and no reason is known for the rest. That table furnishes V, J and clone size, whereas the DNA furnished D and trimming. This sample lists 5,000 to 7,500 clones; less than 75% were detected once. The biggest ten clones account for 43% of the sample.

With respect to this clone: Its antigen remains undetermined. Within one base of it there is no much larger clone, and no base qualities were kept.

The junction shows trimming of 3 bases on V and 1 base on J, and the gene matches do not reach 5 bases of it. The CDR3 contains 17 residues, cysteine and phenylalanine counted. Just the 51-base CDR3 DNA is kept, in frame starting at base 1. The germline V gene supplies CDR1 SNHLY and CDR2 FYNNEI. The EasySep Human CD8+ T Cell Enrichment Kit was used on day 10 to isolate CD8+ T cells from every culture. Sequenced material: cultured CD8+ T cells derived from PBMCs. The TCR originated in a male donor with HIV. Recombination connected TRBV2 to TRBJ1-3; 11 junctional bases match TRBD1. The sequenced DNA: TGTGCCAGCAGTGATATCGGACAGGGGGCTTCTGGAAACACCATATATTTT. Its product reads: CASSDIGQGASGNTIYF.